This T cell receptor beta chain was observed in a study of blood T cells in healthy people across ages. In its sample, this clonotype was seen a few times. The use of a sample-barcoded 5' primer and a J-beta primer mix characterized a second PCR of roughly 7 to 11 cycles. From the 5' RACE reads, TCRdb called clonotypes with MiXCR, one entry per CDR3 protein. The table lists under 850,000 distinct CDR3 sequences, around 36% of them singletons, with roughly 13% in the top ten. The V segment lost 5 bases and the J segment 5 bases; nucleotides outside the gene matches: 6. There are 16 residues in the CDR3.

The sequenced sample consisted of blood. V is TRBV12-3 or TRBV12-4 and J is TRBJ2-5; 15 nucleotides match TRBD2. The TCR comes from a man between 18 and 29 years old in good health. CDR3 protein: CASSTGLAGGVETQYF. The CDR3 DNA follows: TGTGCCAGCAGTACGGGACTAGCGGGGGGTGTGGAGACCCAGTACTTC.